Following are 3 T cell receptor beta chains from one sample sequenced in a study of blood T cell repertoires in COVID-19. The repertoire was sequenced with immunoSEQ multiplex PCR; TCRdb's copy has only in-frame clones and lacks some. Among 150,000 to 200,000 clones listed, 85% to 90% were seen once. Sequencing used peripheral blood. These receptors were taken from a woman aged 80 or older in a cohort sampled during active or convalescent COVID-19.

This chain connects TRBV5-1 to TRBJ2-1; TRBD2 agrees at 12 bases. The CDR3 totals 17 residues. The germline CDR1 and CDR2 sequences are SGHRS and YFSETQ. V lost 3 bases and J lost 2; bases outside the gene matches: 6. In nucleotides, the CDR3 is TGCGCCAGCAGCTCCCGGGGACTAGCGGGTACCTACAATGAGCAGTTCTTC. The encoded protein is CASSSRGLAGTYNEQFF.

The chain couples TRBV7-8 to TRBJ1-5; TRBD1 matches at 9 bases. From germline, CDR1 is SGHVS and CDR2 FQNEAQ. Germline trimming cut 1 base from V and 4 bases from J; bases unmatched to any gene: 5. CDR3 length: 16 residues. CDR3 DNA: TGTGCCAGCAGCTTAGAAGGGACAGGGAGGAATCAGCCCCAGCATTTT. Encoded protein: CASSLEGTGRNQPQHF.

V gene TRBV12-3 or TRBV12-4 combines with J gene TRBJ2-5; D is perhaps TRBD2 (7 bases). The V gene lost 8 bases and the J gene lost 11 bases, with 15 bases spanning the gap. The CDR3 is made up of 11 amino acids. The CDR3 coding sequence is TGTGCCAGCCTATCGGGGGGCACTCAGTACTTC. It translates to CASLSGGTQYF.